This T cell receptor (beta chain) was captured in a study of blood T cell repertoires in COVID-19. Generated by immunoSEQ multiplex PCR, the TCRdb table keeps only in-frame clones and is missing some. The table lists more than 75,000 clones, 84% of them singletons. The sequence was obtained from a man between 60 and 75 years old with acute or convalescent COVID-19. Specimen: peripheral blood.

DNA for the CDR3: TGTGCCAGCCTACAGGGGTCTACATCTAACTATGGCTACACCTTC. Translation gives CASLQGSTSNYGYTF. The chain joins TRBV2 to TRBJ1-2, with 7 bases matching TRBD1. Germline CDR1 SNHLY, CDR2 FYNNEI. The V gene end was trimmed by 8 bases and the J gene end by 0 bases; junction bases not matched to a gene: 9. The CDR3 runs to 15 residues.